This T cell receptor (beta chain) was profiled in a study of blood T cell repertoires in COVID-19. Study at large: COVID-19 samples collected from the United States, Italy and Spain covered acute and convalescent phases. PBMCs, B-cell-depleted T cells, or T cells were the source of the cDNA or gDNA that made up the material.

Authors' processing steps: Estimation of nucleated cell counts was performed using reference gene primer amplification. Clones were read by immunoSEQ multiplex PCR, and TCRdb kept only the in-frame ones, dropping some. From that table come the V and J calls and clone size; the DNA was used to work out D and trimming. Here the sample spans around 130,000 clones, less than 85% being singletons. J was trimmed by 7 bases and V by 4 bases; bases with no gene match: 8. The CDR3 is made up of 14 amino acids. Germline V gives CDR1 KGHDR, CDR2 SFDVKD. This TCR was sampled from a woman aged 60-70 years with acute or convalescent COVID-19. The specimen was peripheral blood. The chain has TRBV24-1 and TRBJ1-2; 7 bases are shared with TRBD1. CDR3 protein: CATSDPGQPVGYTF. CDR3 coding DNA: TGTGCCACCAGTGACCCGGGACAGCCCGTTGGCTACACCTTC.